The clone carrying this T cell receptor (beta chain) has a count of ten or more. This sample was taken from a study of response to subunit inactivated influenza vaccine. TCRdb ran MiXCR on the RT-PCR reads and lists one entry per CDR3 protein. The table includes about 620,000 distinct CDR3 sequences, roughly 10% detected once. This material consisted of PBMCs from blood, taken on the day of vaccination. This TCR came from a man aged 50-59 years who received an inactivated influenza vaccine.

CDR3 protein: CASSLATGALPEQYF. DNA for the CDR3: TGTGCCAGCTCACTAGCGACAGGAGCTCTCCCCGAGCAGTACTTC. The genes are TRBV18 and TRBJ2-7; possibly TRBD1 for D (6 bases). Trimming cost V 4 bases and J 6 bases, with 19 bases left between them. Germline CDR1 is KGHSH and CDR2 is LQKENI. The CDR3 spans 15 residues. Filled out from reference TRBV18 and TRBJ2-7, the complete variable domain reads NAGVMQNPRHLVRRRGQEARLRCSPMKGHSHVYWYRQLPEEGLKFMVYLQKENIIDESGMPKERFSAEFPKEGPSILRIQQVVRGDSAAYFCASSLATGALPEQYFGPGTRLTVT.